These T cell receptor beta chains were read from a single sample in a study of early T cells in non-severe SARS-CoV-2 infection. TCRdb processed the 5' RACE reads anew with MiXCR; each CDR3 protein has one entry. The data hold 30,000 to 40,000 distinct CDR3 sequences, with 4.6% observed a single time. Sequenced input: whole blood. All receptors come from an adult who was a healthcare worker with PCR-confirmed SARS-CoV-2 infection or an uninfected control (not recorded which). CDR3s include the opening cysteine and the closing phenylalanine or tryptophan. A D gene is named only where the DNA matches it firmly. The size entry is marked missing in some rows and otherwise reads once, few, many or a size class.

clone_size: NA
v_call: TRBV5-4
j_call: TRBJ2-2
d_call: NA
cdr3_nt: TGTGCCAGCAGCTTGGCCACGGGGGCGGGTACCGGGGAGCTGTTTTTT
cdr3_aa: CASSLATGAGTGELFF

clone_size: few
v_call: TRBV7-2
j_call: TRBJ1-6
d_call: TRBD1
cdr3_nt: TGTGCCAGCAGCTTGGGACAGGGGTATTCACCCCTCCACTTT
cdr3_aa: CASSLGQGYSPLHF

clone_size: many
v_call: TRBV12-3/TRBV12-4
j_call: TRBJ1-3
d_call: NA
cdr3_nt: TGTGCCAGCAGTTCCACAGGGACCTACGGAAACACCATATATTTT
cdr3_aa: CASSSTGTYGNTIYF

clone_size: few
v_call: TRBV21-1
j_call: TRBJ2-1
d_call: NA
cdr3_nt: TGTGCCAGCAGCAGAGCGGGGAGGAATGAGCAGTTCTTC
cdr3_aa: CASSRAGRNEQFF

clone_size: NA
v_call: TRBV18
j_call: TRBJ2-2
d_call: NA
cdr3_nt: TGTGCCAGCTTACCAAGGGAAGGCACCGGGGAGCCGTTTTTT
cdr3_aa: CASLPREGTGEPFF

clone_size: many
v_call: TRBV12-3/TRBV12-4
j_call: TRBJ2-3
d_call: TRBD1
cdr3_nt: TGTGCCAGCAGCCCGACAGGGGGGGCAGATACGCAGTATTTT
cdr3_aa: CASSPTGGADTQYF

clone_size: many
v_call: TRBV20-1
j_call: TRBJ1-5
d_call: NA
cdr3_nt: TGCAGTGCTAGGCCTTCAGGGGCCCCTGATCAGCCCCAGCATTTT
cdr3_aa: CSARPSGAPDQPQHF

clone_size: NA
v_call: TRBV6-4
j_call: TRBJ1-5
d_call: TRBD1
cdr3_nt: TGTGCCTCCTGGACAGGGCCTAGGGGGCAGCCCCAGCATTTT
cdr3_aa: CASWTGPRGQPQHF

clone_size: NA
v_call: TRBV29-1
j_call: TRBJ2-1
d_call: TRBD2
cdr3_nt: TGCAGCGTTGAAGAATTGGAGCGGGGGGCCTCTGATGAGCAGTTCTTC
cdr3_aa: CSVEELERGASDEQFF

clone_size: many
v_call: TRBV5-6
j_call: TRBJ2-1
d_call: NA
cdr3_nt: TGTGCCAGCAGCTTGGTGTCTTTAACAGCTTCCTACAATGAGCAGTTCTTC
cdr3_aa: CASSLVSLTASYNEQFF

clone_size: many
v_call: TRBV7-7
j_call: TRBJ2-1
d_call: NA
cdr3_nt: TGTGCCAGCAGCCCCCCCGGACAGACGACAAGTGAGCAGTTCTTC
cdr3_aa: CASSPPGQTTSEQFF

clone_size: many
v_call: TRBV7-9
j_call: TRBJ1-5
d_call: NA
cdr3_nt: TGTGCCAGCAGTTCCGACGGGCCTAGCAATCAGCCCCAGCATTTT
cdr3_aa: CASSSDGPSNQPQHF

clone_size: NA
v_call: TRBV6-1
j_call: TRBJ1-4
d_call: NA
cdr3_nt: TGTGCCAGCAGTGGGAAGTCAACTAATGAAAAACTGTTTTTT
cdr3_aa: CASSGKSTNEKLFF

clone_size: NA
v_call: TRBV2
j_call: TRBJ2-3
d_call: NA
cdr3_nt: TGTGCCAGCAGTGAAGCAAGGAAGAACACAGATACGCAGTATTTT
cdr3_aa: CASSEARKNTDTQYF

clone_size: many
v_call: TRBV12-5
j_call: TRBJ2-7
d_call: NA
cdr3_nt: TGTGCTAGTGGTGACAGCTACGAGCAGTACTTC
cdr3_aa: CASGDSYEQYF

clone_size: many
v_call: TRBV7-2
j_call: TRBJ2-1
d_call: TRBD1
cdr3_nt: TGTGCCAGCAGGCCCGGGACAGGGGGACAGAATGAGCAGTTCTTC
cdr3_aa: CASRPGTGGQNEQFF

clone_size: many
v_call: TRBV30
j_call: TRBJ2-3
d_call: NA
cdr3_nt: TGTGCCTGGAGTCGAGGGACTCAAGATACGCAGTATTTT
cdr3_aa: CAWSRGTQDTQYF

clone_size: many
v_call: TRBV9
j_call: TRBJ2-1
d_call: TRBD1
cdr3_nt: TGTGCCAGCAGCGGACTAACGGGACAGGGGTTCAATGAGCAGTTCTTC
cdr3_aa: CASSGLTGQGFNEQFF

clone_size: many
v_call: TRBV7-8
j_call: TRBJ1-6
d_call: NA
cdr3_nt: TGTGCCAGCAGCCCCCCAAGCGGACGTTACTCCTATAATTCACCCCTCCACTTT
cdr3_aa: CASSPPSGRYSYNSPLHF

clone_size: many
v_call: TRBV20-1
j_call: TRBJ2-7
d_call: NA
cdr3_nt: TGCAGTGCTAGAGATCACACGCGAAGCTCCTACGAGCAGTACTTC
cdr3_aa: CSARDHTRSSYEQYF

clone_size: NA
v_call: TRBV7-8
j_call: TRBJ2-6
d_call: NA
cdr3_nt: TGTGCCAGCAGCTTAGCTCCAGTCGACTTCTCTGGGGCCAACGTCCTGACTTTC
cdr3_aa: CASSLAPVDFSGANVLTF

clone_size: NA
v_call: TRBV11-2
j_call: TRBJ2-3
d_call: NA
cdr3_nt: TGTGCCAGCACCACGGCGAGGACAGATACGCAGTATTTT
cdr3_aa: CASTTARTDTQYF

clone_size: few
v_call: TRBV12-3/TRBV12-4
j_call: TRBJ1-5
d_call: NA
cdr3_nt: TGTGCCAGCAGTTTCCAGGGCGGGAGCAATCAGCCCCAGCATTTT
cdr3_aa: CASSFQGGSNQPQHF

clone_size: many
v_call: TRBV12-3/TRBV12-4
j_call: TRBJ1-5
d_call: NA
cdr3_nt: TGTGCCAGCAGTCCCCGGCTGTCTGAGCCCCAGCATTTT
cdr3_aa: CASSPRLSEPQHF

clone_size: many
v_call: TRBV12-3/TRBV12-4
j_call: TRBJ1-1
d_call: NA
cdr3_nt: TGTGCCAGCAGTTTCGCTTCTGACACTGAAGCTTTCTTT
cdr3_aa: CASSFASDTEAFF

clone_size: few
v_call: TRBV6-5
j_call: TRBJ2-1
d_call: NA
cdr3_nt: TGTGCCAGCAGTTACTCGGTAGCCGGCAATGAGCAGTTCTTC
cdr3_aa: CASSYSVAGNEQFF

clone_size: NA
v_call: TRBV24-1
j_call: TRBJ2-3
d_call: NA
cdr3_nt: TGTGCCACCAGTGATTCGGGGACTTTCACAGATACGCAGTATTTT
cdr3_aa: CATSDSGTFTDTQYF

clone_size: many
v_call: TRBV12-3/TRBV12-4
j_call: TRBJ2-6
d_call: TRBD1
cdr3_nt: TGTGCCAGCACCAGACAGGGGGCTTTTTCTGGGGCCAACGTCCTGACTTTC
cdr3_aa: CASTRQGAFSGANVLTF

clone_size: NA
v_call: TRBV7-9
j_call: TRBJ2-7
d_call: NA
cdr3_nt: TGTGCCAGCAGCCCCCAGGGGCGGGGAGGAAGTGAGCAGTACTTC
cdr3_aa: CASSPQGRGGSEQYF

clone_size: many
v_call: TRBV5-1
j_call: TRBJ2-7
d_call: NA
cdr3_nt: TGCGCCAGCACGCCCAGCTATGGGGCCTACGAGCAGTACTTC
cdr3_aa: CASTPSYGAYEQYF

clone_size: NA
v_call: TRBV3-1
j_call: TRBJ2-3
d_call: NA
cdr3_nt: TGTGCCAGCAGTTCCGAGACAGATACGCAGTATTTT
cdr3_aa: CASSSETDTQYF

clone_size: few
v_call: TRBV2
j_call: TRBJ1-2
d_call: NA
cdr3_nt: TGTGCCAGCACCCCGGATTCTGGAGTTAACTATGGCTACACCTTC
cdr3_aa: CASTPDSGVNYGYTF

clone_size: many
v_call: TRBV2
j_call: TRBJ1-2
d_call: NA
cdr3_nt: TGTGCCAGCAGTGAGTCCCCCTATGGCTACACCTTC
cdr3_aa: CASSESPYGYTF

clone_size: NA
v_call: TRBV28
j_call: TRBJ1-1
d_call: NA
cdr3_nt: TGTGCCAGCAGTTTATCTCCCCCGGGCACTGAAGCTTTCTTT
cdr3_aa: CASSLSPPGTEAFF

clone_size: many
v_call: TRBV19
j_call: TRBJ1-4
d_call: NA
cdr3_nt: TGTGCCAGTAGTCTTATGACCGGGACGGCTGAAAAACTGTTTTTT
cdr3_aa: CASSLMTGTAEKLFF

clone_size: many
v_call: TRBV11-2
j_call: TRBJ1-1
d_call: TRBD1
cdr3_nt: TGTGCCAGCAGCGCCAGGACAGGCAACACTGAAGCTTTCTTT
cdr3_aa: CASSARTGNTEAFF

clone_size: medium-sized
v_call: TRBV11-2
j_call: TRBJ1-2
d_call: NA
cdr3_nt: TGTGCCAGCAGCTTAAACGAGGGTCTGTATGGCTACACCTTC
cdr3_aa: CASSLNEGLYGYTF

clone_size: NA
v_call: TRBV11-1
j_call: TRBJ2-3
d_call: NA
cdr3_nt: TGTGCCAGCAGCCCGGTGGGGCCAATGGCAGATACGCAGTATTTT
cdr3_aa: CASSPVGPMADTQYF

clone_size: many
v_call: TRBV18
j_call: TRBJ1-2
d_call: NA
cdr3_nt: TGTGCCAGCTCACCACCGGGATGGAAATATGGCTACACCTTC
cdr3_aa: CASSPPGWKYGYTF

clone_size: NA
v_call: TRBV6-6
j_call: TRBJ2-3
d_call: NA
cdr3_nt: TGTGCCAGCATCAGAGAGGGGACAGATACGCAGTATTTT
cdr3_aa: CASIREGTDTQYF

clone_size: many
v_call: TRBV5-1
j_call: TRBJ2-3
d_call: NA
cdr3_nt: TGCGCCAGCAGCTTGGTGAGCGACACAGATACGCAGTATTTT
cdr3_aa: CASSLVSDTDTQYF

clone_size: few
v_call: TRBV7-9
j_call: TRBJ2-6
d_call: NA
cdr3_nt: TGTGCCAGCAGCTTAGGCGGCAGCCAATCTGGGGCCAACGTCCTGACTTTC
cdr3_aa: CASSLGGSQSGANVLTF

clone_size: many
v_call: TRBV7-9
j_call: TRBJ1-1
d_call: NA
cdr3_nt: TGTGCCAGCAGCTTAGGCGGGGGTACGGCTTTCTTT
cdr3_aa: CASSLGGGTAFF

clone_size: many
v_call: TRBV30
j_call: TRBJ1-4
d_call: NA
cdr3_nt: TGTGCCTGGAGTAAGGACTTATCGGTTGAAAAACTGTTTTTT
cdr3_aa: CAWSKDLSVEKLFF

clone_size: many
v_call: TRBV20-1
j_call: TRBJ2-1
d_call: NA
cdr3_nt: TGCAGTGCTAGACCCTGGAGGGCCTACAATGAGCAGTTCTTC
cdr3_aa: CSARPWRAYNEQFF

clone_size: NA
v_call: TRBV7-2
j_call: TRBJ2-7
d_call: TRBD1
cdr3_nt: TGTGCCAGCAGCTTAGAGGGACAGACCGTTTCCAAGCAGTACTTC
cdr3_aa: CASSLEGQTVSKQYF

clone_size: many
v_call: TRBV18
j_call: TRBJ1-1
d_call: NA
cdr3_nt: TGTGCCAGCTCACCTTCGACAGCGGTGAACACTGAAGCTTTCTTT
cdr3_aa: CASSPSTAVNTEAFF

clone_size: many
v_call: TRBV5-1
j_call: TRBJ2-7
d_call: NA
cdr3_nt: TGCGCCAGCAGCCCCGGAATTGAAGGATACGAGCAGTACTTC
cdr3_aa: CASSPGIEGYEQYF

clone_size: NA
v_call: TRBV15
j_call: TRBJ2-2
d_call: NA
cdr3_nt: TGTGCCACCAGCAAAACTGGGGAGACCCCCGGGGAGCTGTTTTTT
cdr3_aa: CATSKTGETPGELFF

clone_size: many
v_call: TRBV7-6
j_call: TRBJ1-4
d_call: NA
cdr3_nt: TGTGCCAGCAGCTTAGCCCCAAGCGGAGCGGAAAAACTGTTTTTT
cdr3_aa: CASSLAPSGAEKLFF

clone_size: NA
v_call: TRBV6-6
j_call: TRBJ2-1
d_call: TRBD2
cdr3_nt: TGTGCCAGCAGTTACCTAGCGGGGGGGCAGGCTGAGCAGTTCTTC
cdr3_aa: CASSYLAGGQAEQFF

clone_size: NA
v_call: TRBV4-1
j_call: TRBJ2-1
d_call: TRBD2
cdr3_nt: TGCGCCAGCAGCCAAGTAGCGGGGAGCTCCTACAATGAGCAGTTCTTC
cdr3_aa: CASSQVAGSSYNEQFF

clone_size: many
v_call: TRBV12-3/TRBV12-4
j_call: TRBJ1-6
d_call: NA
cdr3_nt: TGTGCCAGCAGCCACATCAGCGTTTCACCCCTCCACTTT
cdr3_aa: CASSHISVSPLHF